This T cell receptor beta chain was recovered during a study of Ad26.COV2.S vaccination and SARS-CoV-2 variants. From germline, CDR1 is SGHDN and CDR2 FVKESK. There are 15 residues in the CDR3. The V end lost 0 bases, the J end lost 2 bases, and 10 bases lay between the germline ends. Treatment given: roughly 18 received Ad26.COV2.S at low or high dose, single or two shots; about 5 received placebo; per-sample allocation not given. Day 63 after the first injection of vaccine or placebo was the sampling time. Whoever gave the sample was an adult aged 18-55 years in Boston. In the case of this clone: Its antigen is unknown.

Study findings and constraints: Vaccine recipients showed a spike-specific TCR breadth that was higher than in placebo recipients.

Libraries were prepared by immunoSEQ multiplex PCR; TCRdb keeps only in-frame clonotypes and omits some of them. The table records about 350,000 clones, about nine tenths of them present only once. This rearrangement joins TRBV14 to TRBJ2-5; the D is unclear. The source was peripheral blood, collected in a trial of Ad26.COV2.S vaccine versus placebo. The sequence was obtained from a person between 18 and 65 years old who received the Ad26.COV2.S COVID-19 vaccine or a placebo. The CDR3 nucleotides are TGTGCCAGCAGCCAAGACCCCCAACCTCAAGAGACCCAGTACTTC. As protein: CASSQDPQPQETQYF.